The clone carrying this TCR beta chain occurred once. Its antigen is unidentified. Donors comprised only Caucasian adults living in Nashville, Tennessee. Measured with immunoSEQ multiplex PCR; TCRdb has only the in-frame clones, and not every one. Seen here are about 2,500,000 clones, approximately 90% observed once, and the top ten hold roughly 0.15%. The sample comes from a study of shared clonotypes between healthy human individuals. Study overall: Donors had three CD4 naive, three CD4 memory, two CD8 naive and one CD8 memory plate apiece.

Germline trimming cut 8 bases from V and 0 bases from J; bases unmatched to any gene: 9. The CDR3 runs to 15 residues. Germline CDR1 reads LNHDA; CDR2 reads SQIVND (reference sequence). Study results and caveats: Estimated clonotype richness was generally higher in naive than memory subsets.

The V gene is TRBV19, the J gene TRBJ1-1; TRBD1 aligns across 7 bases. The sequence was obtained from a man between 18 and 35 years old in good health. Sequencing used naive CD4+ T cells sorted from blood. Subset defined: CD45RA+ positively selected. DNA of the CDR3: TGTGCCAGTTCCCGAGCGGGACAGATGAACACTGAAGCTTTCTTT. Encoded protein: CASSRAGQMNTEAFF.